This entry features one T cell receptor beta chain sequence. Preparation of the TCRbeta library was carried out with unique molecular identifiers. Via MiXCR, TCRdb re-called the PCR reads, giving one row per CDR3 protein. The data show almost 500,000 distinct CDR3 sequences, with about 12% seen just once and around 6% held by the top ten. CDR3 size: 15 residues. V was shortened by 9 bases and J by 2 bases, with 19 bases between the two germline ends. The germline CDR1 and CDR2 sequences are KGHSH and LQKENI. These data are taken from a study of T-cell reconstitution after alpha-beta-depleted transplantation in children.

This receptor was obtained from a human donor who donated a stem cell graft to a child with combined immunodeficiency. This rearrangement joins TRBV18 to TRBJ2-5; tentative D call: TRBD1 (6 bases). Sequences were derived from PBMCs from the stem cell graft donor, sampled from the stem cell graft. The CDR3 DNA sequence: TGTGCCAGGACTCCGGGACACGTGCCTCAAGAGACCCAGTACTTC. Translating gives CARTPGHVPQETQYF.